This T cell receptor (beta chain) was identified during a study of tumor and adjacent non-tumor tissue in lung cancer. Study-wide findings and caveats: Tumor TCR diversity, when higher, was linked to shorter survival.

The template was RNA from unsorted bulk tissue. Distant lung tissue was collected more than 3 cm away from the tumor edge. Of note for this clonotype: Its antigen is unidentified. A read error may produce the germline difference seen at one junction end.

TCRbeta libraries were built with three rounds of nested PCR, modified from ARM-PCR. TCRdb processed the multiplex PCR reads anew with MiXCR; each CDR3 protein has one entry. The profile covers 90,000 to 100,000 distinct CDR3 sequences, with 75% to 90% appearing a single time and approximately 28% taken by the ten largest. The CDR3 is 15 residues long. Germline values: CDR1 SGHNT, CDR2 YYREEE (reference sequence). This rearrangement joins TRBV5-4 to TRBJ2-6, with D perhaps matching TRBD1 (5 bases). The sample was distant non-tumor lung tissue. The receptor comes from a man in his 60s with small cell lung cancer. The CDR3 DNA reads TGTGCCTGCAGTCGGTCAGCCTCTGGGGCCATCGTCCTGACTTTC. It yields the protein CACSRSASGAIVLTF. The variable domain in full, completed from reference TRBV5-4 and TRBJ2-6, reads ETGVTQSPTHLIKTRGQQVTLRCSSQSGHNTVSWYQQALGQGPQFIFQYYREEENGRGNFPPRFSGLQFPNYSSELNVNALELDDSALYLCACSRSASGAIVLTFGAGSRLTVL.